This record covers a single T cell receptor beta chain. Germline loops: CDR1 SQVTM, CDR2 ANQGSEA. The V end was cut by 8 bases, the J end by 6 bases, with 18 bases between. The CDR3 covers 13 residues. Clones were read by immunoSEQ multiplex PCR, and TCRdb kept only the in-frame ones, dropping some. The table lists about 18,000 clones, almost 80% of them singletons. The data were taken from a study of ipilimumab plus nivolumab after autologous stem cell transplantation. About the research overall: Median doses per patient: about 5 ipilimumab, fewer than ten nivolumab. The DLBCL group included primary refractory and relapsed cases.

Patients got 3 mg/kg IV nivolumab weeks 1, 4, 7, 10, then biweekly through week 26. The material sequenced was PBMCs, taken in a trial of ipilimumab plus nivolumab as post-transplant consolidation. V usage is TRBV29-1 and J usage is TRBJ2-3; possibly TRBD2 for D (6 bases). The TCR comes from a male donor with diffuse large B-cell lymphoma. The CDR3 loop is CSSGRDAWDTQYF. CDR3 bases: TGCAGCTCCGGGCGGGACGCCTGGGATACGCAGTATTTT.